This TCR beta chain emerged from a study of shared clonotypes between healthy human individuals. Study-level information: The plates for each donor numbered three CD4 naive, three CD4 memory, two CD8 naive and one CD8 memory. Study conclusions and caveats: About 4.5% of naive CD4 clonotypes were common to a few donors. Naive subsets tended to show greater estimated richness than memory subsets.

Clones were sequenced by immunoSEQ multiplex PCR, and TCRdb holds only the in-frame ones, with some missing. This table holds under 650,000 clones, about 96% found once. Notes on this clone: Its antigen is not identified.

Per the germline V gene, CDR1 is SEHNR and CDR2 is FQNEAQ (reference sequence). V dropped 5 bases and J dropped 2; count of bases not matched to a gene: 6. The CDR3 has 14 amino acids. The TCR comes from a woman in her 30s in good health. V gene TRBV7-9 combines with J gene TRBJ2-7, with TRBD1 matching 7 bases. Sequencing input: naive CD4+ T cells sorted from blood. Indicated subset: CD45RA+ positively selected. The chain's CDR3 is CASSTDRDPYEQYF. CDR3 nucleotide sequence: TGTGCCAGCAGCACCGACAGGGACCCCTACGAGCAGTACTTC.